What follows is one T cell receptor beta chain and its context. Read coverage stops 3 residues before the CDR3 terminus; the germline J gene supplies the remainder. This record comes from a study of T cells in women clearing cervical HPV infection. Here immunoSEQ multiplex PCR was the method, and the copy in TCRdb shows in-frame clones only, minus some. The table for this sample gives 36,000 or so clones. Germline-derived CDR1 and CDR2 are SGHTA and FQGNSA. The CDR3 has 12 residues. Source material: blood buffy coat. This receptor was taken from a woman between 18 and 70 years old with a cervical HPV16 infection that either progressed to CIN3+ or cleared (not recorded which). The genes are TRBV7-2 and TRBJ2-5; D not resolved. The DNA read from the CDR3 is TGTGCCAGCAGCTCGAGCACAGATACC. Encoded protein: CASSSSTDT. The whole CDR3 protein is CASSSSTDTQYF.